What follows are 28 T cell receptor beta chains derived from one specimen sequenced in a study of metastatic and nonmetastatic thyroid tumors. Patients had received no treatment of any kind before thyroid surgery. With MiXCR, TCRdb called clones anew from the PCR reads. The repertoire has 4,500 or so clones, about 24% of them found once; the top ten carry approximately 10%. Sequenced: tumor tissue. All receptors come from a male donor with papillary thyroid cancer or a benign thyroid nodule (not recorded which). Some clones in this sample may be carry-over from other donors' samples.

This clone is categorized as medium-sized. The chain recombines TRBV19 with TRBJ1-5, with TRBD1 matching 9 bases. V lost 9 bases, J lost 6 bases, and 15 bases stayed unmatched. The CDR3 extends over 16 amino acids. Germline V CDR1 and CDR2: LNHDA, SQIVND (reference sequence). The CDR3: CASQTGTGKRTQPQHF. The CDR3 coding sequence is TGTGCCAGCCAGACCGGGACAGGGAAAAGAACTCAGCCCCAGCATTTT. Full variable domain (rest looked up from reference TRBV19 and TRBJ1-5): DGGITQSPKYLFRKEGQNVTLSCEQNLNHDAMYWYRQDPGQGLRLIYYSQIVNDFQKGDIAEGYSVSREKKESFPLTVTSAQKNPTAFYLCASQTGTGKRTQPQHFGDGTRLSIL.

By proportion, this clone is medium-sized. CDR3 DNA: TGCGCCAGCAGCTTGCTCGCGGCTAGCGGGAGGAATGAGCAGTTCTTC. This sequence encodes CASSLLAASGRNEQFF. The chain carries TRBV5-1 and TRBJ2-1, with 11 bases lining up with TRBD2. From germline, CDR1 is SGHRS and CDR2 YFSETQ. After removal of 1 base from V and 7 bases from J, the junction contained 7 bases not matched to a gene. The CDR3 has 16 residues.

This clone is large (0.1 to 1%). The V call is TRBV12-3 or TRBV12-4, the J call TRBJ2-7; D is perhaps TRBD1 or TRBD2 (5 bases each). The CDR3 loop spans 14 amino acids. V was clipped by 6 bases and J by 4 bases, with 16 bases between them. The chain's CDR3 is CASRSGTDPYEQYF. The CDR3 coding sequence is TGTGCCAGCAGGTCCGGGACGGACCCTTACGAGCAGTACTTC.

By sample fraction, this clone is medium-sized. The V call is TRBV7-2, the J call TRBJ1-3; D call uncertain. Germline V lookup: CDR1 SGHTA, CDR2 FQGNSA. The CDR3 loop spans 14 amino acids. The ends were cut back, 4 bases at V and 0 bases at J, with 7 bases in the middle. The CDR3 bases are TGTGCCAGCAGCTCCGGAATCTCTGGAAACACCATATATTTT. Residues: CASSSGISGNTIYF.

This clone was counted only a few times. The CDR3 region has the DNA TGTGCCAGCAAGCAACTAGCGGGAGCGGCAGATACGCAGTATTTT. Its protein product is CASKQLAGAADTQYF. V and J are TRBV12-3 or TRBV12-4 and TRBJ2-3; 11 bases agree with TRBD2. This CDR3 region has 15 residues. The J segment lost 4 bases and the V segment lost 7 bases, leaving 7 bases of the junction unmatched.

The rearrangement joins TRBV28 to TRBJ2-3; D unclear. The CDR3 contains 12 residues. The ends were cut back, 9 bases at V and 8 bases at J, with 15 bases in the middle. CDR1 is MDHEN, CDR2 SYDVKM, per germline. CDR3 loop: CASIGSWGTQYF. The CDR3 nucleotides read TGTGCCAGTATAGGGTCTTGGGGTACGCAGTATTTT.

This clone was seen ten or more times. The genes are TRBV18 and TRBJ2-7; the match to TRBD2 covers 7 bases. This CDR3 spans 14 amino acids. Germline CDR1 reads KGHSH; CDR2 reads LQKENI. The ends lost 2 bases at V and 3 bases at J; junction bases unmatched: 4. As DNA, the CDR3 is TGTGCCAGCTCACCATCCCGGGACTACTACGAGCAGTACTTC. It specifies CASSPSRDYYEQYF.

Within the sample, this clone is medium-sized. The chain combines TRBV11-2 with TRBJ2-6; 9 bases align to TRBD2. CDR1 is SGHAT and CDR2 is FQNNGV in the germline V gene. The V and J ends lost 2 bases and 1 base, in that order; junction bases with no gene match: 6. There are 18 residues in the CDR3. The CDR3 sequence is CASSLILAGLSGANVLTF. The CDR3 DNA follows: TGTGCCAGCAGCTTAATACTAGCGGGCCTGTCTGGGGCCAACGTCCTGACTTTC.

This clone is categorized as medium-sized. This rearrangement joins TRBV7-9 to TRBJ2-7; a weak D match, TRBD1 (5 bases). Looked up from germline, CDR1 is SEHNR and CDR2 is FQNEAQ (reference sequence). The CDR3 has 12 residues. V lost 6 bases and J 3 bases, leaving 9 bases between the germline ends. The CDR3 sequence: CASSRQNYEQYF. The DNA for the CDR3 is TGTGCCAGCAGTCGACAGAACTACGAGCAGTACTTC.

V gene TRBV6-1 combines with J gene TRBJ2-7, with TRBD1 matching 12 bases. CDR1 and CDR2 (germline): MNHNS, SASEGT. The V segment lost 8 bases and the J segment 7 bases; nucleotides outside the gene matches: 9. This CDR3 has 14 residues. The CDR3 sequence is CASGWDRGPWEQYF. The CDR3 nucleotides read TGTGCCAGCGGATGGGACAGGGGGCCGTGGGAGCAGTACTTC.

CDR3 bases: TGTGCCAGCAGCAAACGCCGGGACAGCTCAAGCACAGATACGCAGTATTTT. This encodes CASSKRRDSSSTDTQYF. J is TRBJ2-3 and V is TRBV11-1; 7 positions match TRBD1. CDR1 and CDR2 from the germline V gene are SGHAT and FQDESV (reference sequence). The junction had 11 bases not matched to a gene; V was cut back by 5 bases and J by 0 bases. The CDR3 sequence is 17 residues long.

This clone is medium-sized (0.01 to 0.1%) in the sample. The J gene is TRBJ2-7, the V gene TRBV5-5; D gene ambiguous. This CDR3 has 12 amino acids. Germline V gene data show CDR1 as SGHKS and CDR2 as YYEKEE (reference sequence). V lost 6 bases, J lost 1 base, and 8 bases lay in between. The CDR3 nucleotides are TGTGCCAGCATCTCTAATTCCTACGAGCAGTACTTC. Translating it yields CASISNSYEQYF.

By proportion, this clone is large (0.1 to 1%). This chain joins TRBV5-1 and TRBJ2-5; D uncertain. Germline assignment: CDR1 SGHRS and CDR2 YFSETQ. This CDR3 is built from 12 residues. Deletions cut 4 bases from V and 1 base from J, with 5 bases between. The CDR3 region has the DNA TGCGCCAGCAGCCTGGGCCAAGAGACCCAGTACTTC. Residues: CASSLGQETQYF.

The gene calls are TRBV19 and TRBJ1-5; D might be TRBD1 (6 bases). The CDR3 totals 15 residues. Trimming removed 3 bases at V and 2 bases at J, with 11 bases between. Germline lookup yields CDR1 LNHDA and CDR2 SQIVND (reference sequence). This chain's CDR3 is CASSITGWGNQPQHF. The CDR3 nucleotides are TGTGCCAGTAGTATTACAGGGTGGGGCAATCAGCCCCAGCATTTT.

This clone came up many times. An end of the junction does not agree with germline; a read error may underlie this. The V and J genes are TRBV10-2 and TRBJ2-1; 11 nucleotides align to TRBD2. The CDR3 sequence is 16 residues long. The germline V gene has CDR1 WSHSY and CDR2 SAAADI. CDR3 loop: CASNENGLAGPHEQFF. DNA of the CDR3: TGCGCCAGCAATGAGAACGGACTAGCGGGCCCCCATGAGCAGTTCTTC.

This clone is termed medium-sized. CDR3 DNA sequence: TGCAGTGCTAGTGGAGTCGGGGGCAGGGACTATGGCTACACCTTC. Residues: CSASGVGGRDYGYTF. The V and J genes are TRBV20-1 and TRBJ1-2; D perhaps matches TRBD1 (6 bases). V shed 3 bases and J shed 3 bases, with 17 bases lying between them. CDR3 size: 15 residues. Germline assignment: CDR1 DFQATT and CDR2 SNEGSKA (reference sequence).

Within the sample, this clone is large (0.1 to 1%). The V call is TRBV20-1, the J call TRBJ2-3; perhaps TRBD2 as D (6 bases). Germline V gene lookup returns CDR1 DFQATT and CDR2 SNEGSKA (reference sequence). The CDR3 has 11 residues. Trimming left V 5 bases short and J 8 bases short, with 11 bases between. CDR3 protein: CSAGGAVTQYF. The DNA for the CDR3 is TGCAGTGCTGGAGGGGCCGTTACGCAGTATTTT.

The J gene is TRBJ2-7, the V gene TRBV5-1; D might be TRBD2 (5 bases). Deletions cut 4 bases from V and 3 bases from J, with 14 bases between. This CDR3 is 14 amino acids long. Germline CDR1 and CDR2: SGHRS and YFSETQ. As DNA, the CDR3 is TGCGCCAGCAGCGAGCTAGCCCTCAGCTACGAGCAGTACTTC. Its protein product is CASSELALSYEQYF. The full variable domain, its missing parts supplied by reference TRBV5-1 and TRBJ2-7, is KAGVTQTPRYLIKTRGQQVTLSCSPISGHRSVSWYQQTPGQGLQFLFEYFSETQRNKGNFPGRFSGRQFSNSRSEMNVSTLELGDSALYLCASSELALSYEQYFGPGTRLTVT.

In DNA, the CDR3 is TGTGCCAGCAGCACAGCAGGGGGCAATCAGCCCCAGCATTTT. This translates into CASSTAGGNQPQHF. The genes are TRBV28 and TRBJ1-5; D possibly corresponds to TRBD1 (6 bases). The CDR3 consists of 14 residues. Germline CDR1 and CDR2: MDHEN and SYDVKM. Trimming removed 6 bases from V and 2 bases from J, with 11 bases in between.

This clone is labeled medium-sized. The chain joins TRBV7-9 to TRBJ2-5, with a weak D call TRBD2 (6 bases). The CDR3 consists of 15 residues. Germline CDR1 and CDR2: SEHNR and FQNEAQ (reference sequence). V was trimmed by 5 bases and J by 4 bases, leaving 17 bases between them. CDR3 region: CASSPRERVLETQYF. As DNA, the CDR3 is TGTGCCAGCAGCCCCCGGGAGCGGGTTCTAGAGACCCAGTACTTC.

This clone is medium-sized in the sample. CDR3 amino acids: CASSFRTGRGETQYF. The CDR3 region has the DNA TGTGCCAGCAGCTTTAGGACAGGGAGAGGAGAGACCCAGTACTTC. This sequence joins TRBV13 and TRBJ2-5, with 8 bases identical to TRBD1. With V trimmed by 3 bases and J by 4 bases, 7 bases remained unmatched. CDR3 size: 15 residues. Germline CDR1 is PRHDT and CDR2 is FYEKMQ (reference sequence).

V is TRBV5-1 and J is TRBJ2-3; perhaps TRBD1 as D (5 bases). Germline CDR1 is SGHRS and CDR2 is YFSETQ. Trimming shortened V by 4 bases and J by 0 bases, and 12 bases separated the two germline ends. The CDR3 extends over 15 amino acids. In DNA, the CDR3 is TGCGCCAGCAGCCCAGACAGTTCGAGCACAGATACGCAGTATTTT. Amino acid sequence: CASSPDSSSTDTQYF.

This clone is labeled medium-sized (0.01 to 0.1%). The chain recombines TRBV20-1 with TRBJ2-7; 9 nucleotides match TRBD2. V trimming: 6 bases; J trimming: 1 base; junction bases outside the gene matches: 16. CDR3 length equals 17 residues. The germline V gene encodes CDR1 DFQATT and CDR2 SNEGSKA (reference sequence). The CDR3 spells CSALLLAGAFRSYEQYF. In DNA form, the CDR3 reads TGCAGTGCGCTTCTTTTAGCGGGAGCGTTCCGGTCCTACGAGCAGTACTTC.

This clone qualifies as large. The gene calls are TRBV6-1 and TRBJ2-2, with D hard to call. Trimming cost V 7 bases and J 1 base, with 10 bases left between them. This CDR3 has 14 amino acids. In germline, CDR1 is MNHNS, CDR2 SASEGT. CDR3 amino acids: CASKQDLNTGELFF. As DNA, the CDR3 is TGTGCCAGCAAGCAGGATCTGAACACCGGGGAGCTGTTTTTT.

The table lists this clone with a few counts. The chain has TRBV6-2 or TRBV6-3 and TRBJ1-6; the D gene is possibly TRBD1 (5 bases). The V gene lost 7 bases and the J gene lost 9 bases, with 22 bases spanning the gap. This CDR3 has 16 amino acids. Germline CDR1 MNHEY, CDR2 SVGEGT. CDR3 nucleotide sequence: TGTGCCAGCACTCTCACGAGCGCGGCAGGGAGTTCACCCCTCCACTTT. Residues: CASTLTSAAGSSPLHF.

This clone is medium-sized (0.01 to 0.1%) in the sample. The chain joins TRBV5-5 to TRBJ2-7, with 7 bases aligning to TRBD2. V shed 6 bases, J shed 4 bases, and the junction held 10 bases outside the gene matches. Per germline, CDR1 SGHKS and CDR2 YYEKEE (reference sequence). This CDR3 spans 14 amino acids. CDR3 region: CASNGDYQSYEQYF. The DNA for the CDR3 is TGTGCCAGCAACGGGGACTATCAATCATACGAGCAGTACTTC.

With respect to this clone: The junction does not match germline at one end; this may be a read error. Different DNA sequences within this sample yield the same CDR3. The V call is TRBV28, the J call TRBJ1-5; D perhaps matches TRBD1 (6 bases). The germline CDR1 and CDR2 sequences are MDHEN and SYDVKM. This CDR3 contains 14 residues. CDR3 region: CAGSGQYSNQPQHF. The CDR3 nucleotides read TGTGCCGGCTCGGGACAATATAGCAATCAGCCCCAGCACTTT.

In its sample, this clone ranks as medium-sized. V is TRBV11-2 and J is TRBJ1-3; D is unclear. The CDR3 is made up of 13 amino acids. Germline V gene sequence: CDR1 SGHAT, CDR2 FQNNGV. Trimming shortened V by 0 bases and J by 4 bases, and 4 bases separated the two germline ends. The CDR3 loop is CASSLESGNTIYF. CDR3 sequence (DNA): TGTGCCAGCAGCTTAGAGTCCGGAAACACCATATATTTT. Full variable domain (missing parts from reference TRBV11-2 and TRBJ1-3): EAGVAQSPRYKIIEKRQSVAFWCNPISGHATLYWYQQILGQGPKLLIQFQNNGVVDDSQLPKDRFSAERLKGVDSTLKIQPAKLEDSAVYLCASSLESGNTIYFGEGSWLTVV.